Listed here are 32 T cell receptor beta chains from one sample, sequenced in a study of spatial heterogeneity in lung cancer. TCRdb independently ran MiXCR on the 5' RACE reads; one entry per CDR3 protein. The table shows about 2,500 distinct CDR3 sequences, with around 29% occurring only once. Time point in this sample: blood at routine non-recurrence follow-up after resection. The material was PBMCs, obtained at follow-up. These receptors originate from a male donor with early-stage non-small cell lung cancer.

This clonotype has more than one count but fewer than ten. With the library built for alpha chains, this beta chain is off target and its frequency is not meaningful. This sequence joins TRBV20-1 and TRBJ1-2, with D hard to call. The CDR3 runs 11 residues. V shed 3 bases and J shed 5 bases, with 7 bases lying between them. The V gene's germline CDR1 is DFQATT and CDR2 SNEGSKA (reference sequence). The CDR3 DNA follows: TGCAGTGCTAGTCGGGGTTATGGCTACACCTTC. Encoded protein: CSASRGYGYTF.

Concerning this clonotype itself: A library prepared for alpha chains yielded this beta chain as an off-target read; its size is of little meaning. V is TRBV29-1 and J is TRBJ2-1, with D possibly matching TRBD1 (5 bases). Trimming shortened V by 2 bases and J by 7 bases, and 12 bases separated the two germline ends. Germline V gene lookup returns CDR1 SQVTM and CDR2 ANQGSEA. CDR3 length: 13 amino acids. The DNA of the CDR3 is TGCAGCGTTGAACAGGTCCCAGGGAATGAGCAGTTCTTC. The encoded protein is CSVEQVPGNEQFF.

Comment on this clonotype: Since it is a stray read in a library aimed at alpha chains, this beta chain has a size that is not meaningful. V is TRBV29-1 and J is TRBJ2-7; no reliable D call. The CDR3 is 11 residues long. Germline CDR1 reads SQVTM; CDR2 reads ANQGSEA. V gave up 4 bases and J gave up 6 bases, with 10 bases separating them. The CDR3 sequence: CSVGILSEQYF. The CDR3 coding sequence is TGCAGCGTTGGGATTCTGAGCGAGCAGTACTTC.

Regarding this clonotype: This beta chain slipped into a library made for alpha chains as a stray read, so its size is not meaningful. The rearrangement joins TRBV18 to TRBJ2-7; TRBD2 matches 12 bases. The ends lost 3 bases at V and 1 base at J; junction bases unmatched: 4. The CDR3 covers 16 residues. Germline V gene sequence: CDR1 KGHSH, CDR2 LQKENI. CDR3 sequence: CASSPGLAGSSYEQYF. CDR3 in DNA: TGTGCCAGCTCACCGGGACTAGCGGGCTCTTCCTACGAGCAGTACTTC.

About this clonotype itself: Because the library targeted alpha chains, this beta chain is an off-target read whose size means little. The chain uses TRBV6-5 and TRBJ2-6, with a tentative D call TRBD1 (5 bases). Germline loops: CDR1 MNHEY, CDR2 SVGAGI. V lost 5 bases to trimming and J lost 0 bases, with 14 bases between them. The CDR3 contains 17 residues. DNA for the CDR3: TGTGCCAGCAGTGGACAAGGGGCCTTCTCTGGGGCCAACGTCCTGACTTTC. Encoded protein: CASSGQGAFSGANVLTF.

Points on this clonotype: This beta chain lies outside the target of a library built for alpha chains; its clone size means little. This chain joins TRBV7-9 and TRBJ2-7, with D possibly matching TRBD2 (5 bases). Trimming took off 3 bases at V and 2 bases at J, with 14 bases between the two ends. CDR3 length: 15 residues. Germline assignment: CDR1 SEHNR and CDR2 FQNEAQ (reference sequence). CDR3 DNA: TGTGCCAGCAGCTTCGGGGATTCGGACCCCTACGAGCAGTACTTC. As protein: CASSFGDSDPYEQYF.

Regarding this clonotype: Being off target in a library aimed at alpha chains, this beta chain has a size of little meaning. The V call is TRBV4-2, the J call TRBJ2-1; possibly TRBD1 or TRBD2 for D (6 bases each). There are 14 residues in the CDR3. Germline V gives CDR1 LGHNA, CDR2 YNFKEQ. V shed 3 bases and J shed 7 bases, with 13 bases lying between them. The CDR3 DNA reads TGTGCCAGCAGCCAGGACTACAGGGAAAATGAGCAGTTCTTC. Translated: CASSQDYRENEQFF.

With respect to this clonotype: For a library built for alpha chains, this beta chain is a stray read; little rests on its size. This chain uses TRBV9 with TRBJ1-3, with D perhaps matching TRBD1 (5 bases). This CDR3 has 13 residues. Deletions cut 0 bases from V and 10 bases from J, with 11 bases between. Germline CDR1 reads SGDLS; CDR2 reads YYNGEE. In DNA, the CDR3 is TGTGCCAGCAGCGTAGCCCTCCAGGGAACCATATATTTT. It translates to CASSVALQGTIYF.

Comments on this clonotype: Little can be read into the size of this beta chain, an off-target read in a library designed for alpha chains. The chain is built from TRBV6-2 or TRBV6-3 and TRBJ2-2, with 7 bases fitting TRBD2. This CDR3 region has 14 residues. Per germline, CDR1 MNHEY and CDR2 SVGEGT. The trim removed 5 bases at V and 6 bases at J, leaving 6 bases unmatched. The CDR3 loop is CASSDRLAPGELFF. DNA for the CDR3: TGTGCCAGCAGTGACAGACTAGCCCCCGGGGAGCTGTTTTTT.

By frequency in the sample, this clonotype is medium-sized. In a library made to pick up alpha chains, this beta chain is a stray read with a size that means little. The V call is TRBV29-1, the J call TRBJ2-7, with a weak D call TRBD1 (5 bases). V was clipped by 7 bases and J by 7 bases, with 17 bases between them. CDR3 length equals 12 residues. Germline CDR1 SQVTM, CDR2 ANQGSEA. This CDR3 reads CSARSPDNEQYF. CDR3 nucleotide sequence: TGCAGCGCCCGTTCACCGGACAATGAGCAGTACTTC.

In its sample, this clonotype is large (0.1 to 1%). This beta chain slipped into a library made for alpha chains as a stray read, so its size is not meaningful. The V and J genes are TRBV7-9 and TRBJ2-6; D is unresolved. The CDR3 runs 13 residues. Germline V gives CDR1 SEHNR, CDR2 FQNEAQ (reference sequence). Trimming took 3 bases from V and 6 from J, leaving 6 bases between them. The CDR3 bases are TGTGCCAGCAGCTTCGCCGAGGCCAACGTCCTGACTTTC. Residues: CASSFAEANVLTF.

This clonotype has more than one count but fewer than ten. This beta chain was picked up by a library intended for alpha chains and is off target, so its count carries little meaning. V is TRBV5-1 and J is TRBJ2-7; no reliable D call. Germline V gives CDR1 SGHRS, CDR2 YFSETQ. V lost 0 bases and J lost 3, with 13 bases in between. There are 15 residues in the CDR3. The CDR3 reads CASSLDRSSGYEQYF. CDR3 coding DNA: TGCGCCAGCAGCTTGGATCGCAGTTCAGGCTACGAGCAGTACTTC.

Worth noting for this clonotype: This beta chain is a stray sequence in a library constructed for alpha chains; its clone size is not meaningful. The chain has TRBV5-6 and TRBJ2-7; 16 bases align to TRBD2. The CDR3 sequence is 17 residues long. V lost 4 bases to trimming and J lost 5 bases; unmatched junction nucleotides: 9. Germline loops: CDR1 SGHDT, CDR2 YYEEEE. The CDR3 sequence is CASSPGLAGGRRHEQYF. Here the CDR3 DNA reads TGTGCCAGCAGCCCGGGACTAGCGGGAGGGCGACGGCACGAGCAGTACTTC.

Points on this clonotype: A library made for alpha chains picked up this beta chain off target, so its size means little. The chain has TRBV29-1 and TRBJ2-1, with a possible D match to TRBD1 (5 bases). The length of the CDR3 is 12 residues. V lost 2 bases to trimming and J lost 7 bases, with 9 bases between them. CDR1 SQVTM and CDR2 ANQGSEA come from the germline V gene. CDR3 sequence (DNA): TGCAGCGTTGAACAGGGTCATAATGAGCAGTTCTTC. Translated: CSVEQGHNEQFF.

In regard to this clonotype: Little can be read into the size of this beta chain, an off-target read in a library designed for alpha chains. This chain uses TRBV18 with TRBJ2-3, with 7 bases aligning to TRBD1. CDR3 length equals 14 residues. V dropped 4 bases and J dropped 3; count of bases not matched to a gene: 4. Germline-derived CDR1 and CDR2 are KGHSH and LQKENI. CDR3 nucleotides: TGTGCCAGCTCACAGACAGGGACGACAGATACGCAGTATTTT. Translated: CASSQTGTTDTQYF.

This clonotype was seen more than once but under ten times. This beta chain appears as a stray read in a library generated for alpha chains; its size is not informative. The V call is TRBV28, the J call TRBJ2-7; D not certain. This CDR3 spans 11 amino acids. Trimming removed 3 bases at V and 5 bases at J, with 5 bases between. CDR1 is MDHEN and CDR2 is SYDVKM in the germline V gene. The CDR3 DNA reads as TGTGCCAGCAGTTTTGGGGACGAGCAGTACTTC. As protein: CASSFGDEQYF.

As concerns this clonotype: For a library built for alpha chains, this beta chain is a stray read; little rests on its size. V usage is TRBV11-2 and J usage is TRBJ2-4; 13 nucleotides agree with TRBD2. This CDR3 contains 16 residues. V shed 5 bases and J 9 bases; nucleotides not matched to a gene: 10. Germline values: CDR1 SGHAT, CDR2 FQNNGV. The DNA of the CDR3 is TGTGCCAGCAGCCACCGGACTAGCGGGAGTAATGGCATTCAGTACTTC. Encoded protein: CASSHRTSGSNGIQYF.

In regard to this clonotype: Within a library made for alpha chains, this beta chain is off target, and its count is uninformative. The chain carries TRBV7-9 and TRBJ2-7, with D perhaps matching TRBD2 (5 bases). V was cut by 5 bases and J by 1 base, with 6 bases left in between. Germline values: CDR1 SEHNR, CDR2 FQNEAQ (reference sequence). This CDR3 region has 12 residues. The CDR3 DNA follows: TGTGCCAGCAGCCGAGGGTCCTACGAGCAGTACTTC. Encoded protein: CASSRGSYEQYF.

In its sample, this clonotype was seen a few times. This beta chain is an unintended read in a library built for alpha chains; its size means little. This chain joins TRBV14 and TRBJ2-3; no firm D call. This CDR3 has 12 residues. V was trimmed by 4 bases and J by 4 bases, leaving 6 bases between them. Germline CDR1 and CDR2: SGHDN and FVKESK. CDR3 in amino acids: CASSLEADTQYF. The CDR3 DNA reads TGTGCCAGCAGCCTCGAGGCAGATACGCAGTATTTT.

This clonotype showed up just a few times. Found in a library prepared for alpha chains, this beta chain is an off-target read, and its abundance has little meaning. The rearrangement links TRBV12-3 or TRBV12-4 to TRBJ1-2; no firm D call. The CDR3 is 11 residues long. With 10 bases removed from V and 7 bases from J, the gap between germline ends came to 13 bases. CDR3 residues: CAIGPEGGYTF. CDR3 nucleotide sequence: TGTGCCATCGGCCCCGAGGGTGGCTACACCTTC.

A word on this clonotype: Because this beta chain is a stray read in a library intended to capture alpha chains, its abundance should not be given much weight. The chain uses TRBV28 and TRBJ2-7, with D hard to call. This CDR3 has 14 amino acids. Germline assignment: CDR1 MDHEN and CDR2 SYDVKM. The ends were cut back, 2 bases at V and 7 bases at J, with 15 bases in the middle. CDR3 coding DNA: TGTGCCAGCAGTTTAGGAAGGGTGTCAGGAGAGCAGTACTTC. This codes for CASSLGRVSGEQYF.

By share, this clonotype counts as large. This beta chain is a stray read from a library made for alpha chains; its abundance is not meaningful. The rearrangement uses TRBV28 and TRBJ2-2, with TRBD2 matching over 8 bases. V was pared by 6 bases and J by 5 bases, with 8 bases of the junction left unmatched. CDR3 length: 15 amino acids. The germline V gene has CDR1 MDHEN and CDR2 SYDVKM. The CDR3 loop reads CASRSSGLRTGELFF. The CDR3 nucleotides are TGTGCCAGCAGATCTAGCGGGCTAAGGACCGGGGAGCTGTTTTTT. The whole variable domain, remainder taken from reference TRBV28 and TRBJ2-2, is DVKVTQSSRYLVKRTGEKVFLECVQDMDHENMFWYRQDPGLGLRLIYFSYDVKMKEKGDIPEGYSVSREKKERFSLILESASTNQTSMYLCASRSSGLRTGELFFGEGSRLTVL.

Notes on this clonotype: This beta chain turned up in a library designed for alpha chains; as an off-target read, its abundance says little. The chain employs TRBV18 and TRBJ2-1; the match to TRBD2 covers 13 bases. In germline, CDR1 is KGHSH, CDR2 LQKENI. V lost 3 bases, J lost 6 bases, and 5 bases stayed unmatched. CDR3 length: 16 amino acids. The CDR3 region has the DNA TGTGCCAGCTCACCCCCACTAGCGGGAGGGCCCAATGAGCAGTTCTTC. Translated: CASSPPLAGGPNEQFF.

Concerning this clonotype itself: Because the library targeted alpha chains, this beta chain is an off-target read whose size means little. This chain joins TRBV15 and TRBJ2-5; D remains unclear. Trimming cost V 0 bases and J 1 base, with 12 bases left between them. The germline CDR1 and CDR2 sequences are LNHNV and YYDKDF (reference sequence). The CDR3 runs 16 residues. CDR3 bases: TGTGCCACCAGCAGAGATCCTAGTTTCGGCCAAGAGACCCAGTACTTC. Translation gives CATSRDPSFGQETQYF. The full variable domain, rest sourced from reference TRBV15 and TRBJ2-5, is DAMVIQNPRYQVTQFGKPVTLSCSQTLNHNVMYWYQQKSSQAPKLLFHYYDKDFNNEADTPDNFQSRRPNTSFCFLDIRSPGLGDTAMYLCATSRDPSFGQETQYFGPGTRLLVL.

This clonotype has a single count. The library was prepared for alpha chains; this beta chain is a stray read, so its frequency means little. The chain joins TRBV10-3 to TRBJ2-7; D might be TRBD1 or TRBD2, each matching 5 bases. V was cut by 6 bases and J by 6 bases, with 15 bases left in between. Germline values: CDR1 ENHRY, CDR2 SYGVKD. The CDR3 sequence is 13 residues long. The CDR3, as DNA: TGTGCCATCAGACGGGACCTCCCCGGCGAGCAGTACTTC. Its protein is CAIRRDLPGEQYF.

By proportion, this clonotype is large. This beta chain was picked up by a library intended for alpha chains and is off target, so its count carries little meaning. This chain joins TRBV6-2 or TRBV6-3 and TRBJ2-3; D gene unclear. The CDR3 consists of 15 residues. CDR1 and CDR2 (germline): MNHEY, SVGEGT. V dropped 6 bases and J dropped 2 bases, with 15 bases sitting between them. The CDR3 spells CASSSSNPNTDTQYF. CDR3 DNA sequence: TGTGCCAGCAGCTCTAGTAACCCGAACACAGATACGCAGTATTTT.

Details on this clonotype: This beta chain turned up in a library designed for alpha chains; as an off-target read, its abundance says little. CDR3 region: CASSLAGSGPYNEQFF. CDR3 sequence (DNA): TGTGCCAGCAGCTTAGCGGGTAGCGGCCCTTACAATGAGCAGTTCTTC. V usage is TRBV7-2 and J usage is TRBJ2-1; the D gene is possibly TRBD2 (6 bases). Germline CDR1 reads SGHTA; CDR2 reads FQGNSA. CDR3 length: 16 residues. V lost 0 bases and J lost 4, with 13 bases in between.

This clonotype ranks as medium-sized. This beta chain represents an off-target read in a library built for alpha chains; its size is of limited meaning. The chain is built from TRBV7-8 and TRBJ2-1, with 9 nucleotides matching TRBD2. The V gene's germline CDR1 is SGHVS and CDR2 FQNEAQ. The length of the CDR3 is 17 residues. With 5 bases clipped from V and 1 base from J, the junction kept 9 bases outside the gene matches. This CDR3 is CASSRGGSGSSYNEQFF. The DNA of the CDR3 is TGTGCCAGCAGCCGAGGGGGTAGCGGGAGTTCCTACAATGAGCAGTTCTTC. The full variable domain, rest sourced from reference TRBV7-8 and TRBJ2-1, is GAGVSQSPRYKVAKRGQDVALRCDPISGHVSLFWYQQALGQGPEFLTYFQNEAQLDKSGLPSDRFFAERPEGSVSTLKIQRTQQEDSAVYLCASSRGGSGSSYNEQFFGPGTRLTVL.

This clonotype qualifies as large. The library was prepared for alpha chains; this beta chain is a stray read, so its frequency means little. The chain carries TRBV28 and TRBJ2-6, with 8 bases identical to TRBD1. Per germline, CDR1 MDHEN and CDR2 SYDVKM. The CDR3 contains 17 residues. Germline trimming cut 6 bases from V and 1 base from J; bases unmatched to any gene: 8. CDR3 nucleotide sequence: TGTGCCAGCAGACCAGGACAGGGTAAATCTGGGGCCAACGTCCTGACTTTC. As protein: CASRPGQGKSGANVLTF.

This clonotype is judged large (0.1 to 1%). This beta chain represents an off-target read in a library built for alpha chains; its size is of limited meaning. The J gene is TRBJ2-2, the V gene TRBV5-6; D uncertain. V was cut by 4 bases and J by 7 bases, with 11 bases left in between. Germline V gives CDR1 SGHDT, CDR2 YYEEEE. The CDR3 runs to 13 residues. CDR3 DNA sequence: TGTGCCAGCAGCCACCGCCGGGTCGGGGAGCTGTTTTTT. Encoded protein: CASSHRRVGELFF.

This clonotype was seen a few times. A library made for alpha chains picked up this beta chain off target, so its size means little. The chain links TRBV6-5 to TRBJ2-3, with D uncertain. V lost 7 bases, J lost 1 base, and 12 bases lay in between. Germline assignment: CDR1 MNHEY and CDR2 SVGAGI. CDR3 length equals 14 residues. The CDR3 here is CASTPVWRTDTQYF. The CDR3 DNA follows: TGTGCCAGCACCCCCGTGTGGCGCACAGATACGCAGTATTTT.

This clonotype came up a few times. A library prepared for alpha chains yielded this beta chain as an off-target read; its size is of little meaning. Written as DNA, the CDR3 is TGTGCCAGCAGCCACGGACAGAAAGGGGAGTTCTTC. Residues: CASSHGQKGEFF. The chain carries TRBV11-1 and TRBJ2-1; D perhaps matches TRBD1 (6 bases). Looked up from germline, CDR1 is SGHAT and CDR2 is FQDESV (reference sequence). There are 12 residues in the CDR3. Trimming stripped 5 bases from V and 14 bases from J, with 16 bases between.